The TCR beta chain under discussion was sequenced for a study of T cell repertoires in cytomegalovirus infection. Study-level background: Indicated by public TCR beta signatures were CMV infection and matching HLA type.

Study-wide points: Identification of carriers of CMV plus the relevant HLA was performed using cumulative public TCR beta family frequency. CMV-specific HLA-C-restricted TCR beta clonotypes dominated the ex vivo response.

Germline CDR1 reads DFQATT; CDR2 reads SNEGSKA (reference sequence). This CDR3 is 13 amino acids long. V lost 3 bases, J lost 4 bases, and 10 bases lay in between. TCRdb recomputed calls from the reads with MiXCR, one row per CDR3 protein. The table lists approximately 500,000 distinct CDR3 sequences, approximately 17% of them singletons. Regarding this clonotype: Antigen specificity is unknown.

The sequence was collected from a human donor in good health (CMV status not recorded). Some clones in this sample may be carry-over from other donors' samples. This chain connects TRBV20-1 to TRBJ1-3, with D possibly TRBD1 on 6 matching bases. Sequencing used CD8+ T cells from PBMCs. CDR3 sequence (DNA): TGCAGTGCTAGTGGAGGGACAGGAAACACCATATATTTT. Protein: CSASGGTGNTIYF.